This T cell receptor beta chain comes out of a study of T-cell reconstitution after alpha-beta-depleted transplantation in children. Study results and caveats: Newly produced T cells mostly provided counts and TCRbeta diversity after one year, as hyperexpanded clones declined.

This sample's TCRbeta library carried unique molecular identifier barcodes. TCRdb used MiXCR to reprocess the PCR reads, holding one entry per CDR3 protein. The sample records about 300,000 distinct CDR3 sequences, 10% being singletons. This clonotype was seen repeatedly, ten times or more. What it binds is not known. The CDR3 extends over 14 amino acids. V dropped 5 bases and J dropped 7; count of bases not matched to a gene: 8. Germline V gene sequence: CDR1 MDHEN, CDR2 SYDVKM. This chain links TRBV28 with TRBJ1-5; 7 bases align to TRBD1. This sequence was found in a boy under two years old with acute myeloid leukemia, due to receive a stem cell transplant. The source material was PBMCs, sampled before TCRalphabeta/CD19-depleted stem cell transplant. The CDR3, as DNA: TGTGCCAGCAGTGTAGACAGGGTAGGCCAGCCCCAGCATTTT. It is translated as CASSVDRVGQPQHF.